These T cell receptor beta chains were read from a single sample in a study of radiotherapy plus CTLA-4 blockade in lung cancer. TCRdb keeps only in-frame clones here, not all; method: immunoSEQ multiplex PCR. Seen here are 70,000 to 90,000 clones, about 79% observed once, and the top ten hold about 23%. The sample was peripheral blood, taken from a patient treated with radiotherapy plus ipilimumab. Source of these receptors: a human donor with non-small cell lung cancer whose response to radiotherapy plus ipilimumab could not be evaluated. Some clones in this sample may be carry-over from other donors' samples. Each CDR3 is given with its conserved first and last residue. D genes are given only for firm matches. Clone size appears in some rows only: once, few, many, or a class for an expanded clone.

V	J	D	size	CDR3	DNA
TRBV11-2	TRBJ1-2	-	-	CASSLEVGHGYTF	TGTGCCAGCAGCTTAGAGGTGGGGCATGGCTACACCTTC
TRBV29-1	TRBJ2-7	-	-	CSVAGLGGYEQYF	TGCAGCGTTGCGGGTTTGGGGGGCTACGAGCAGTACTTC
TRBV4-3	TRBJ2-5	TRBD1	-	CASSQNTGGGGETQYF	TGCGCCAGCAGCCAAAATACAGGGGGCGGCGGAGAGACCCAGTACTTC
TRBV27	TRBJ2-7	-	-	CASSPFPFSPYEQYF	TGTGCCAGCAGTCCGTTCCCCTTTAGCCCCTACGAGCAGTACTTC
TRBV18	TRBJ2-3	-	-	CASSPSGRGEDTQYF	TGTGCCAGCTCACCGTCTGGGCGGGGAGAAGATACGCAGTATTTT
TRBV28	TRBJ1-6	-	many	CASTLLRGTLHF	TGTGCCAGCACCCTACTTAGGGGGACCCTCCACTTT
TRBV28	TRBJ2-3	-	-	CASSLGAGGTDTQYF	TGTGCCAGCAGTTTAGGAGCAGGAGGGACAGATACGCAGTATTTT
TRBV18	TRBJ2-5	TRBD1	once	CASSPGTGVAQRETQYF	TGTGCCAGCTCACCCGGGACAGGGGTGGCCCAACGAGAGACCCAGTACTTC
TRBV4-1	TRBJ2-3	TRBD1	-	CASSQDDRGGADTQYF	TGCGCCAGCAGCCAAGACGACAGGGGTGGGGCAGATACGCAGTATTTT
TRBV7-9	TRBJ1-5	TRBD1	-	CASSSYDRGNQPQHF	TGTGCCAGCAGCTCCTACGACAGGGGCAATCAGCCCCAGCATTTT
TRBV29-1	TRBJ2-2	TRBD2	-	CSVLPSGGSTGELFF	TGCAGCGTCCTTCCTAGCGGGGGAAGCACCGGGGAGCTGTTTTTT
TRBV6-5	TRBJ2-7	TRBD2	-	CASSWGGLSYEQYF	TGTGCCAGCAGTTGGGGGGGTCTTTCCTACGAGCAGTACTTC
TRBV28	TRBJ1-6	TRBD1	-	CASSPLQGASSPLHF	TGTGCCAGCAGCCCTCTACAGGGGGCGAGTTCACCCCTCCACTTT
TRBV21-1	TRBJ2-7	-	few	CASSYGQDNEQYF	TGTGCCAGCAGCTATGGACAGGACAACGAGCAGTACTTC
TRBV6-1	TRBJ1-2	-	-	CASSVTVNYGYTF	TGTGCCAGCAGTGTGACAGTTAACTATGGCTACACCTTC
TRBV2	TRBJ2-5	TRBD2	-	CASSGTSAQETQYF	TGTGCCAGCAGCGGGACTAGCGCCCAAGAGACCCAGTACTTC
TRBV13	TRBJ2-1	TRBD2	-	CASSVSGAHNEQFF	TGTGCCAGCAGCGTTAGCGGGGCGCACAATGAGCAGTTCTTC
TRBV11-2	TRBJ2-7	-	-	CASSLDPGYEQYF	TGTGCCAGCAGCTTAGATCCCGGGTACGAGCAGTACTTC
TRBV2	TRBJ1-1	-	-	CASTGERMNTEAFF	TGTGCCAGCACTGGGGAGCGGATGAACACTGAAGCTTTCTTT
TRBV5-1	TRBJ1-4	-	-	CASSLEGGANEKLFF	TGCGCCAGCAGCTTGGAAGGGGGGGCTAATGAAAAACTGTTTTTT
TRBV11-2	TRBJ1-2	-	-	CASSLAGDYGYTF	TGTGCCAGCAGCTTAGCAGGGGACTATGGCTACACCTTC
TRBV2	TRBJ2-5	-	-	CAITRASFQETQYF	TGTGCCATCACCAGGGCCAGCTTCCAAGAGACCCAGTACTTC
TRBV7-8	TRBJ2-3	TRBD2	-	CASTRVGAGVTDTQYF	TGTGCCAGCACCAGAGTAGGAGCGGGAGTTACAGATACGCAGTATTTT
TRBV5-1	TRBJ2-1	TRBD1	-	CASSLVQGVNEQFF	TGCGCCAGCAGCTTGGTGCAGGGGGTGAATGAGCAGTTCTTC
TRBV29-1	TRBJ2-5	TRBD2	-	CSAMTSGETQYF	TGCAGCGCGATGACTAGCGGGGAGACCCAGTACTTC
TRBV2	TRBJ1-4	TRBD1	-	CASKSPTGGKEKLFF	TGTGCCAGCAAATCGCCAACAGGGGGCAAGGAAAAACTGTTTTTT
TRBV19	TRBJ2-4	TRBD2	-	CASRPGGGSDKNIQYF	TGTGCCAGTAGACCCGGGGGGGGGTCGGACAAAAACATTCAGTACTTC
TRBV20-1	TRBJ2-7	TRBD1	-	CSARTGGMEYF	TGCAGTGCTAGGACAGGGGGAATGGAGTACTTC
TRBV2	TRBJ1-3	-	few	CASSEGGRTYF	TGTGCCAGCAGTGAAGGGGGGAGGACCTATTTT
TRBV6-1	TRBJ2-4	-	-	CASSEGANGGLAGQYF	TGTGCCAGCAGTGAAGGGGCAAACGGAGGGTTGGCTGGTCAGTACTTC
TRBV5-6	TRBJ2-3	-	-	CASSYGQSTDTQYF	TGTGCCAGCAGCTACGGACAGAGCACAGATACGCAGTATTTT
TRBV5-1	TRBJ2-1	TRBD1	-	CASSFGTGYGLGYNEQFF	TGCGCCAGCAGCTTCGGGACAGGGTATGGATTGGGATACAATGAGCAGTTCTTC
TRBV6-5	TRBJ1-2	TRBD1	-	CASTEIAGQHYGYTF	TGTGCCAGCACCGAAATAGCGGGACAGCACTATGGCTACACCTTC
TRBV27	TRBJ1-1	-	-	CASSWGGVDTEAFF	TGTGCCAGCAGTTGGGGGGGAGTGGACACTGAAGCTTTCTTT
TRBV19	TRBJ2-2	TRBD1	-	CASSKARTGSTGELFF	TGTGCCAGTAGTAAAGCCCGGACAGGTTCCACCGGGGAGCTGTTTTTT
TRBV5-4	TRBJ2-1	TRBD2	-	CASSHSSGGAYNEQFF	TGTGCCAGCAGCCATTCGAGCGGGGGGGCCTACAATGAGCAGTTCTTC
TRBV12-1	TRBJ1-2	-	-	CASSLLGRGLRYGYTF	TGTGCCAGCAGCTTACTTGGCAGGGGGCTCCGCTATGGCTACACCTTC
TRBV28	TRBJ1-5	TRBD1	-	CASSLPQGGNQPQHF	TGTGCCAGCAGTTTACCACAGGGGGGCAATCAGCCCCAGCATTTT
TRBV6-5	TRBJ2-1	TRBD2	-	CASTSRYSGANEQFF	TGTGCCAGCACCTCCCGATATAGCGGGGCCAATGAGCAGTTCTTC